Listed here are 18 T cell receptor beta chains from one sample, sequenced in a study of blood T cell repertoires in COVID-19. Assay used: immunoSEQ multiplex PCR; TCRdb lists only in-frame clones, some missing. Seen here are tens of thousands of clones, 80% to 90% observed once, and the top ten hold 2% to 2.5%. The sample was peripheral blood. The receptors come from an older woman with COVID-19, enrolled during active disease.

The rearrangement uses TRBV10-3 and TRBJ1-1; D is possibly TRBD1 (6 bases). The CDR3 runs 13 residues. In germline, CDR1 is ENHRY, CDR2 SYGVKD. V lost 1 base to trimming and J lost 7 bases, with 10 bases between them. CDR3 loop: CAISEWGHFEAFF. DNA of the CDR3: TGTGCCATCAGTGAGTGGGGGCACTTTGAAGCTTTCTTT.

This clone came up a few times. The CDR3 region has the DNA TGTGCCAGTAGTGTCTCCAGCGGGGCATCTCCCTACGAGCAGTACTTC. This translates into CASSVSSGASPYEQYF. The chain employs TRBV19 and TRBJ2-7; 7 bases are shared with TRBD2. From germline, CDR1 is LNHDA and CDR2 SQIVND (reference sequence). Trimming cost V 5 bases and J 2 bases; bases outside gene matches: 12. The CDR3 is 16 residues long. The full variable domain, its missing parts supplied by reference TRBV19 and TRBJ2-7, is DGGITQSPKYLFRKEGQNVTLSCEQNLNHDAMYWYRQDPGQGLRLIYYSQIVNDFQKGDIAEGYSVSREKKESFPLTVTSAQKNPTAFYLCASSVSSGASPYEQYFGPGTRLTVT.

In its sample, this clone was seen a few times. The chain employs TRBV29-1 and TRBJ2-5, with 8 positions matching TRBD2. V shed 7 bases and J 5 bases; nucleotides not matched to a gene: 9. The V gene's germline CDR1 is SQVTM and CDR2 ANQGSEA. This CDR3 is 13 amino acids long. CDR3 nucleotides: TGCAGCGCCGGGACTAGTGTGAGTGAGACCCAGTACTTC. Protein: CSAGTSVSETQYF.

The rearrangement uses TRBV2 and TRBJ2-1, with a weak D call TRBD2 (6 bases). The ends were cut back, 4 bases at V and 11 bases at J, with 12 bases in the middle. Germline V gene data show CDR1 as SNHLY and CDR2 as FYNNEI. CDR3 size: 12 residues. The chain's CDR3 is CASSAGAPQQFF. In nucleotides, the CDR3 is TGTGCCAGCAGTGCGGGAGCACCCCAGCAGTTCTTC.

CDR3 loop: CASISRDRGPTPASGELFF. The CDR3 DNA reads as TGCGCCAGCATCTCCCGGGACAGGGGACCTACACCGGCGTCCGGGGAGCTGTTTTTT. The chain couples TRBV23-1 to TRBJ2-2; 10 bases match TRBD1. TRBV23-1 is marked as an open reading frame, function uncertain. CDR3 length: 19 residues. J gave up 6 bases and V 7 bases, and 20 bases lay outside the gene matches.

Only a few counts were recorded for this clone. The rearrangement uses TRBV9 and TRBJ1-2; D is possibly TRBD1 (5 bases). Germline CDR1 and CDR2: SGDLS and YYNGEE. With 3 bases removed from V and 2 bases from J, the gap between germline ends came to 14 bases. CDR3 length: 15 amino acids. The CDR3 DNA reads TGTGCCAGCAGCGCAGCAGGGAGGGTGAACTATGGCTACACCTTC. This sequence encodes CASSAAGRVNYGYTF. The entire variable domain, with the rest obtained from reference TRBV9 and TRBJ1-2, is as follows: DSGVTQTPKHLITATGQRVTLRCSPRSGDLSVYWYQQSLDQGLQFLIQYYNGEERAKGNILERFSAQQFPDLHSELNLSSLELGDSALYFCASSAAGRVNYGYTFGSGTRLTVV.

This sequence joins TRBV27 and TRBJ2-1; D may be TRBD2 (7 bases). Germline V gene sequence: CDR1 MNHEY, CDR2 SMNVEV (reference sequence). This CDR3 has 18 residues. The V and J ends lost 0 bases and 4 bases respectively, with 19 bases between them. The chain's CDR3 is CASSLSGVRGQPYNEQFF. CDR3 bases: TGTGCCAGCAGTTTATCCGGGGTGCGGGGGCAGCCTTACAATGAGCAGTTCTTC.

The genes are TRBV29-1 and TRBJ1-1; D might be TRBD1 (5 bases). This CDR3 is 15 amino acids long. Trimming took off 4 bases at V and 1 base at J, with 16 bases between the two ends. CDR1 SQVTM and CDR2 ANQGSEA come from the germline V gene. CDR3 nucleotides: TGCAGCGTTGGTTCTCGGGGGAACCGGAACACTGAAGCTTTCTTT. It is translated as CSVGSRGNRNTEAFF.

The chain recombines TRBV28 with TRBJ1-3; D remains unclear. V shed 6 bases and J shed 0 bases, with 9 bases lying between them. Germline values: CDR1 MDHEN, CDR2 SYDVKM. This CDR3 has 14 residues. CDR3 DNA sequence: TGTGCCAGCAGAGAGGGTCCCTCTGGAAACACCATATATTTT. Protein product: CASREGPSGNTIYF.

The chain has TRBV9 and TRBJ2-7, with D tentatively TRBD1 (5 bases). CDR3 length equals 14 residues. The germline V gene encodes CDR1 SGDLS and CDR2 YYNGEE. V was shortened by 0 bases and J by 6 bases, with 13 bases between the two germline ends. CDR3 sequence (DNA): TGTGCCAGCAGCGTAGCTTACAGGAGCCGCGAGCAGTACTTC. Protein: CASSVAYRSREQYF.

The CDR3 loop reads CASSIEREETQYF. The CDR3, as DNA: TGTGCCAGCAGTATAGAGAGAGAAGAGACCCAGTACTTC. This chain uses TRBV28 with TRBJ2-5; D ambiguous. The CDR3 has 13 residues. The germline gives CDR1 MDHEN, CDR2 SYDVKM. Deletions cut 5 bases from V and 3 bases from J, with 10 bases between.

V gene TRBV27 combines with J gene TRBJ2-2, with D unclear. This CDR3 region has 12 residues. Per the germline V gene, CDR1 is MNHEY and CDR2 is SMNVEV (reference sequence). V gave up 5 bases and J gave up 6 bases, with 7 bases separating them. CDR3 loop: CASSEIPGELFF. CDR3 nucleotide sequence: TGTGCCAGCAGTGAGATCCCCGGGGAGCTGTTTTTT.

This clone was picked up a small number of times. CDR3 residues: CASSFAGTGKSNSPLHF. For the CDR3, the DNA is TGTGCCAGCAGCTTTGCCGGGACAGGGAAGAGTAATTCACCCCTCCACTTT. The chain combines TRBV5-5 with TRBJ1-6, with TRBD1 matching 9 bases. The CDR3 length is 17 residues. The germline V gene has CDR1 SGHKS and CDR2 YYEKEE (reference sequence). V lost 2 bases, J lost 6 bases, and 9 bases stayed unmatched.

The chain has TRBV6-2 or TRBV6-3 and TRBJ2-2, with D perhaps matching TRBD2 (7 bases). Germline CDR1 and CDR2: MNHEY and SVGEGT. This CDR3 comprises 15 residues. V lost 2 bases to trimming and J lost 6 bases, with 13 bases between them. CDR3 nucleotides: TGTGCCAGCAGTTACGGGGGGGCCCAGGCCGGGGAGCTGTTTTTT. As protein: CASSYGGAQAGELFF.

CDR3 sequence reads: CASTGRSYGYTF. CDR3 nucleotides: TGTGCCAGTACAGGGAGGAGCTATGGCTACACCTTC. The J gene is TRBJ1-2, the V gene TRBV19, with D perhaps TRBD1 (5 bases). Between the trimmed V and J ends, which lost 7 bases and 4 bases, there was a span of 10 bases. Germline assignment: CDR1 LNHDA and CDR2 SQIVND (reference sequence). The CDR3 spans 12 residues.

The V gene is TRBV10-3, the J gene TRBJ2-7, with 7 bases fitting TRBD1. The CDR3 is 11 residues long. In germline, CDR1 is ENHRY, CDR2 SYGVKD. The J segment lost 2 bases and the V segment lost 9 bases, leaving 1 base of the junction unmatched. CDR3 loop: CAIGTAYEQYV. The CDR3 DNA sequence: TGTGCCATTGGGACAGCCTACGAGCAGTACGTC.

This rearrangement joins TRBV5-4 to TRBJ1-1; TRBD1 might be the D (6 bases). CDR1 and CDR2 (germline): SGHNT, YYREEE (reference sequence). The ends were cut back, 5 bases at V and 4 bases at J, with 12 bases in the middle. The CDR3 is 13 residues long. In nucleotides, the CDR3 is TGTGCCAGCAGTACTACAGGGTTCACTGAAGCTTTCTTT. Protein: CASSTTGFTEAFF.

V is TRBV7-3 and J is TRBJ2-2; D not certain. The CDR3 is 13 amino acids. Deletions cut 1 base from V and 5 bases from J, with 5 bases between. Germline V gene data show CDR1 as SGHTA and CDR2 as FQGTGA. CDR3 sequence: CASSLIVTGELFF. CDR3 sequence (DNA): TGTGCCAGCAGCTTAATAGTAACCGGGGAGCTGTTTTTT.